This TCR beta chain was captured by sequencing in a study of OX40 agonist ivuxolimab in advanced cancers. Study-level information: The dose-escalation cohort had hepatocellular carcinoma, melanoma, renal cell or head and neck cancer.

This table comes from immunoSEQ multiplex PCR, and its TCRdb copy is limited to in-frame clones, with some not included. The sample holds around 31,000 clones, roughly 89% seen once. General study points: Compared with others, partial responders at 0.1-3.0 mg/kg displayed clonal expansion among the lowest.

Of note for this clone: Antigen: not known.

The CDR3 runs to 11 residues. The V segment lost 7 bases and the J segment 3 bases; nucleotides outside the gene matches: 1. CDR1 is SQVTM and CDR2 is ANQGSEA in the germline V gene. The sequencing here drew on CD4+ or CD8+ T cells sorted from blood, taken in a trial of the OX40 agonist ivuxolimab. This sequence originates from an adult with an advanced solid tumor such as melanoma, head and neck, liver or kidney cancer. The gene calls are TRBV29-1 and TRBJ2-5, with 8 bases that match TRBD1. CDR3 sequence: CSADREETQYF. The CDR3 DNA sequence: TGCAGCGCGGACAGGGAAGAGACCCAGTACTTC.